This T cell receptor (beta chain) originates from a study of metastatic and nonmetastatic thyroid tumors. Study at large: The comparison covered peripheral blood and tumor or nodule tissue in malignant and benign thyroid patients. The study, taken as a whole, reports: Patients with malignant thyroid tumors reportedly had significantly higher TCR beta diversity than those with benign nodules, in blood and tumor.

TCRdb re-clonotyped the PCR reads via MiXCR. Found here are about 56,000 clones, 25% to 30% of them singletons; the top ten hold about 15%. Points on this clone: As yet, its antigen is unknown.

Nobody among the patients had been given any treatment before thyroid surgery. The sequence came from a female donor with papillary thyroid cancer or a benign thyroid nodule (not recorded which). Some clones in this sample may be carry-over from other donors' samples. Sequenced sample: blood.

CDR3: CASRKAGGTYNEQFF. CDR3 coding DNA: TGTGCCAGCAGGAAAGCGGGGGGGACCTACAATGAGCAGTTCTTC. V is TRBV6-1 and J is TRBJ2-1; 10 bases are shared with TRBD2. Trimming cost V 6 bases and J 2 bases; bases outside gene matches: 4. Germline values: CDR1 MNHNS, CDR2 SASEGT. CDR3 length: 15 amino acids.